The 10 T cell receptor beta chains presented below share a single source sample, sequenced in a study of T cells in localized non-small cell lung cancer (dated by TCRdb to the early 2020s). Libraries were built with the immunoSEQ multiplex PCR assay. This is the immuneACCESS table as TCRdb keeps it, with only in-frame sequences that have V and J called. A part of the clones is gone; compared with another copy, unresolved V genes explain less than half, and the rest is unexplained. The sample table contains about 1,500 clones; only one count was recorded for under 35% of them. The top ten constitute about 19% of the sample. The source material was normal lung tissue next to the tumor, sampled before any cancer treatment. The receptors originated from a male donor older than 55 with stage I squamous cell lung carcinoma.

In its sample, this clone is medium-sized. The chain recombines TRBV11-3 with TRBJ2-2; no clear D gene. Germline V gene lookup returns CDR1 SGHNT and CDR2 YENEEA. V lost 3 bases and J lost 5, with 13 bases in between. This CDR3 is 15 amino acids long. The CDR3 spells CASSFLVTQTGELFF. DNA for the CDR3: TGTGCCAGCAGCTTTTTGGTCACCCAGACCGGGGAGCTGTTTTTT.

The V and J genes are TRBV15 and TRBJ1-1; D is undetermined. Trimming removed 0 bases at V and 5 bases at J, with 10 bases between. Germline lookup yields CDR1 LNHNV and CDR2 YYDKDF (reference sequence). The CDR3 runs to 14 residues. The CDR3 reads CATSRDQTRTEAFF. CDR3 sequence (DNA): TGTGCCACCAGCAGAGATCAGACAAGGACTGAAGCTTTCTTT.

The rearrangement joins TRBV6-8 to TRBJ1-2; TRBD1 aligns across 7 bases. The CDR3 sequence is 13 residues long. Germline assignment: CDR1 MNHGY and CDR2 SAAAGT. The J segment lost 5 bases and the V segment lost 6 bases, leaving 6 bases of the junction unmatched. The CDR3 region is CASSETGLYGYTF. For the CDR3, the DNA is TGTGCCAGCAGCGAGACAGGGTTATATGGCTACACCTTC.

As for this clone: One end of the junction varies from germline; a read error may be responsible. This rearrangement joins TRBV29-1 to TRBJ2-1, with D perhaps matching TRBD2 (7 bases). The CDR3 loop spans 13 amino acids. The germline gives CDR1 SQVTM, CDR2 ANQGSEA. CDR3 amino acids: CSAPQGGGLEQFF. CDR3 nucleotide sequence: TGCAGCGCGCCTCAAGGGGGGGGCCTTGAGCAATTCTTC.

In its sample, this clone was seen a few times. V is TRBV6-8 and J is TRBJ1-1; D is perhaps TRBD1 (5 bases). CDR1 is MNHGY, CDR2 SAAAGT, per germline. Trimming took off 7 bases at V and 3 bases at J, with 15 bases between the two ends. This CDR3 contains 14 residues. The CDR3 region is CASTDLGEYTEAFF. Written as DNA, the CDR3 is TGTGCCAGCACCGACTTGGGGGAGTACACTGAAGCTTTCTTT.

The rearrangement joins TRBV6-8 to TRBJ1-1; D may be TRBD1 (5 bases). This CDR3 has 13 amino acids. Germline-derived CDR1 and CDR2 are MNHGY and SAAAGT. The V end lost 8 bases, the J end lost 8 bases, and 18 bases lay between the germline ends. CDR3 region: CASSGSSQGEAFF. DNA for the CDR3: TGTGCCAGCTCTGGGAGTAGTCAGGGAGAAGCTTTCTTT.

J is TRBJ2-3 and V is TRBV18, with a tentative D call TRBD2 (6 bases). This CDR3 spans 14 amino acids. Germline V gene sequence: CDR1 KGHSH, CDR2 LQKENI. V gave up 8 bases and J gave up 7 bases, with 19 bases separating them. The CDR3 DNA follows: TGTGCCAGCAAAACCGGGGGTAGTACAAATACGCAGTATTTT. Translation: CASKTGGSTNTQYF.

The CDR3 is CASSVSGRGPGELFF. The CDR3 coding sequence is TGTGCCAGCAGCGTCAGCGGGAGAGGCCCCGGGGAGCTGTTTTTT. V is TRBV11-3 and J is TRBJ2-2, with 8 bases that match TRBD2. Germline V gives CDR1 SGHNT, CDR2 YENEEA. V lost 5 bases and J lost 6; bases outside the gene matches: 8. The CDR3 consists of 15 residues.

This chain uses TRBV19 with TRBJ1-2; D may be TRBD1 (6 bases). Trimming took off 5 bases at V and 2 bases at J, with 18 bases between the two ends. Germline V CDR1 and CDR2: LNHDA, SQIVND (reference sequence). CDR3 length equals 16 residues. For the CDR3, the DNA is TGTGCCAGTAGTTCATTCAACCGACAGGACAACTATGGCTACACCTTC. Its translation: CASSSFNRQDNYGYTF.

This chain links TRBV14 with TRBJ2-1; perhaps D is TRBD1 or TRBD2 (6 bases each). The CDR3 runs 13 residues. Germline values: CDR1 SGHDN, CDR2 FVKESK. The V end lost 1 base, the J end lost 10 bases, and 11 bases lay between the germline ends. DNA of the CDR3: TGTGCCAGCAGCCAAGGCCGGGGGCGGGAGCAGTTCTTC. Protein product: CASSQGRGREQFF.